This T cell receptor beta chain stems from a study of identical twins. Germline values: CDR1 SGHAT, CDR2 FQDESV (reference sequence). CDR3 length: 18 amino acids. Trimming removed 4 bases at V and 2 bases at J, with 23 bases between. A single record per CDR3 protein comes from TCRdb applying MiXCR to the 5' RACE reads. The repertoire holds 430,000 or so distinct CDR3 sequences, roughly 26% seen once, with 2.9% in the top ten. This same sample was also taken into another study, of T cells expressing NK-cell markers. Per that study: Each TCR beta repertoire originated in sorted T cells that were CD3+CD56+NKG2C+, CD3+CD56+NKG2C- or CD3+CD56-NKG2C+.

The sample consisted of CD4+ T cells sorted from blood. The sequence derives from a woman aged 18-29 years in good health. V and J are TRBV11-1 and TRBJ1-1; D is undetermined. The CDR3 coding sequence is TGTGCCAGCAGCTCCCGACTGTCGTCTGGCAGGCCCAACACTGAAGCTTTCTTT. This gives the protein CASSSRLSSGRPNTEAFF.